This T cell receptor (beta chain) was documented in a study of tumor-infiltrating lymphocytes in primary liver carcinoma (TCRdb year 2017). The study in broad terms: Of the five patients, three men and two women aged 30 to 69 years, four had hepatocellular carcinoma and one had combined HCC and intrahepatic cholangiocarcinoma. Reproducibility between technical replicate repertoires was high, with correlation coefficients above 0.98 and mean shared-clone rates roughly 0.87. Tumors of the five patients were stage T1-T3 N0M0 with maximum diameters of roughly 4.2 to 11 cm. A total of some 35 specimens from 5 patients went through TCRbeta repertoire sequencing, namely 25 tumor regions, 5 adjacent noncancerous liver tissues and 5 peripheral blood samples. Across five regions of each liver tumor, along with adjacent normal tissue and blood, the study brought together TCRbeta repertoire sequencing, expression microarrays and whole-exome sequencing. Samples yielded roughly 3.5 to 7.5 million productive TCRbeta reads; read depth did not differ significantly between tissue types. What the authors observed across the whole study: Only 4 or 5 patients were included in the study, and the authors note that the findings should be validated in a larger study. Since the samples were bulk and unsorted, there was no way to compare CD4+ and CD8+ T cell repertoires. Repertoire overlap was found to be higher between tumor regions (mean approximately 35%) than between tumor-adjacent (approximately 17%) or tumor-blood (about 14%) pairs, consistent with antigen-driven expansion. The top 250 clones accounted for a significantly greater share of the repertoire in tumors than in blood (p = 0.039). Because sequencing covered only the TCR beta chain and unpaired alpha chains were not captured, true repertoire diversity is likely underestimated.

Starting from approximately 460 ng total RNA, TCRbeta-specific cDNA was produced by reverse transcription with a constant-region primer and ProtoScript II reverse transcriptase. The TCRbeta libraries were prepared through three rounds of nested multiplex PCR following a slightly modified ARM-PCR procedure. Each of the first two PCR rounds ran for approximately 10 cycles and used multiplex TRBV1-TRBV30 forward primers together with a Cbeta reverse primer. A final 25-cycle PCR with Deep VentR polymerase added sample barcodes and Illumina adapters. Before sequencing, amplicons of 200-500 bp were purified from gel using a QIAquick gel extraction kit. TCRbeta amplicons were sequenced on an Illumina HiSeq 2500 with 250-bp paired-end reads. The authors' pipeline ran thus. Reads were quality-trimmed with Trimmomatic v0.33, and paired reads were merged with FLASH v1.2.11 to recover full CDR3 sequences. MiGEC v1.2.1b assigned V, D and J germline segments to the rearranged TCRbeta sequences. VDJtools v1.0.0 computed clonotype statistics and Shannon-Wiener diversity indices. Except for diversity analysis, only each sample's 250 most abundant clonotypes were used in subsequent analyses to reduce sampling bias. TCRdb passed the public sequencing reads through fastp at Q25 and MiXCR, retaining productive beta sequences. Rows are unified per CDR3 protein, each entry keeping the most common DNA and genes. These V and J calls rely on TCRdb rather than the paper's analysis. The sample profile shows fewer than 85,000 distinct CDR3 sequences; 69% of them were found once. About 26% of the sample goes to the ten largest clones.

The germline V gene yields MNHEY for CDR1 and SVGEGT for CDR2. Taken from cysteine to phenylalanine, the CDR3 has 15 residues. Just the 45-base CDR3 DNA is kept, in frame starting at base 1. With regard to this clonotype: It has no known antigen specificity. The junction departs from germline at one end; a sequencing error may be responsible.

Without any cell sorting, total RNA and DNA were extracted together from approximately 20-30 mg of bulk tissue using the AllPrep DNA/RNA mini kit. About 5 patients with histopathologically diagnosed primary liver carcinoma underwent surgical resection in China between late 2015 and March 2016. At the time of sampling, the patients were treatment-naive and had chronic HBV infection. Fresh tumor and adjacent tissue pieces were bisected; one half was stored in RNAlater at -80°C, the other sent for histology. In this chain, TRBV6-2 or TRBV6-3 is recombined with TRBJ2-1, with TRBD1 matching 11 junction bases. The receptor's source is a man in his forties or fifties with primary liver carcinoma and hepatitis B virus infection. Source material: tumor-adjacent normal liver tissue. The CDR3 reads CTSMSGQGARGEQSF. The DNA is TGTACCAGCATGTCCGGACAGGGGGCAAGGGGTGAGCAGTCCTTC.